Reported below is one T cell receptor (beta chain). Antigen: not known. This sample was included in a study of T cells expressing NK-cell markers. Across the study: In the group of eight sequenced donors, seven were HCMV-seropositive and one was seronegative.

No DNA is given; TCRdb re-called the 5' RACE reads and lists each CDR3 protein once. The data show 500,000 to 700,000 distinct CDR3 sequences, and the top ten clones hold 3% to 4.5%. General study findings and limits: The study found dominant NKG2C+ clonotypes at about 1.0-8% of CD8+ T cells in about six donors.

Sequenced sample: blood T cells: a sorted CD56 or NKG2C T cell subset, CD4+ or CD8+ T cells, or bulk PBMC T cells (not recorded which). This TCR derives from a young man in good health.

CDR3 in amino acids: CASSGGVTSPSYTF. The chain carries TRBV5-1 and TRBJ1-2; there is no DNA to check the TCRdb D call of TRBD1. Germline CDR1 is SGHRS and CDR2 is YFSETQ. The CDR3 is 14 amino acids.